This T cell receptor (beta chain) was profiled in a study of cytomegalovirus exposure and HLA in healthy donors. As for this clone: Its antigen is unidentified.

PCR used 60 Vbeta primers and 13 Jbeta primers. The assay was immunoSEQ multiplex PCR, and TCRdb's table has in-frame clones only and misses some. Of more than 110,000 clones listed, around 82% are singletons. Healthy individuals who donated bone marrow served as the donors. Study-level findings and limits: More clonal expansion characterized HLA-associated TCR beta chains than equally common others in a later analysis. An Asian-associated ancestry cluster reportedly showed fewer N-insertions than the approximately 670-donor mean in a later analysis. The authors listed 150 to 200 TCR beta chains as cytomegalovirus-associated.

This TCR was recovered from a man in his forties or fifties in good health and CMV-seronegative. Sequencing input: PBMCs.

The CDR3 sequence is CASSLGLAGQETQYF. Written as DNA, the CDR3 is TGTGCCAGCAGCTTAGGGCTAGCGGGGCAAGAGACCCAGTACTTC. The V call is TRBV11-2, the J call TRBJ2-5, with 9 bases lining up with TRBD2. The CDR3 has 15 residues. The germline V gene has CDR1 SGHAT and CDR2 FQNNGV. Trimming removed 1 base from V and 2 bases from J; junction bases left unmatched: 2.